The clone carrying this T cell receptor beta chain was seen at least ten times. The antigen remains undetermined. The sample comes from a study of early T cells in non-severe SARS-CoV-2 infection. Study-wide points: The study's VDJdb matching favored anti-spike CD8 responses and missed private and CD4 specificities.

TCRdb used MiXCR to reprocess the 5' RACE reads, holding one entry per CDR3 protein. Seen here are tens of thousands of distinct CDR3 sequences, about 12% observed once, and the top ten hold approximately 2.6%. The CDR3 loop spans 14 amino acids. Germline V CDR1 and CDR2: LGHDT, YNNKEL (reference sequence). The V end lost 7 bases, the J end lost 7 bases, and 17 bases lay between the germline ends. The source of this sequence is an adult who was a healthcare worker with PCR-confirmed SARS-CoV-2 infection or an uninfected control (not recorded which). Sequences were obtained from whole blood. The V gene is TRBV3-1, the J gene TRBJ1-5, with D possibly TRBD1 on 5 matching bases. CDR3 nucleotide sequence: TGTGCCAGCATAAGAGCGGGGCTCAGCCAGCCCCAGCATTTT. Translated: CASIRAGLSQPQHF.